Presented here are 9 T cell receptor beta chains from one specimen sequenced in a study of T-cell memory formation after mild COVID-19 (dated by TCRdb to the early 2020s). The library was produced with 5' RACE. The instrument was an Illumina NovaSeq 6000. Using fastp at Q25 and MiXCR, TCRdb reprocessed the public reads and kept productive beta chains. Rows are unified per CDR3 protein, each entry keeping the most common DNA and genes. Present in this sample are 390,000 or so distinct CDR3 sequences, more than 15% of which were seen just once. 20% to 25% of the sample is in the top ten clones. Sequencing was performed on PBMCs or a T cell subset sorted from them (not recorded which). The origin of the receptors is a man aged 18 to 29 who had mild COVID-19 (a few samples of this study predate the infection). The sample titles of this study are shuffled in the database, so cell type and time point are left out; the donor was told from shared clones.

This clonotype came up many times. This chain links TRBV6-6 with TRBJ1-2; no firm D call. V lost 2 bases and J 0 bases, leaving 10 bases between the germline ends. The length of the CDR3 is 15 residues. From germline, CDR1 is MNHNY and CDR2 SVGAGI (reference sequence). The CDR3 loop reads CASSYLDGANYGYTF. Written as DNA, the CDR3 is TGTGCCAGCAGTTACCTGGACGGAGCTAACTATGGCTACACCTTC.

This clonotype occurred a few times. The CDR3, as DNA: TGTGCCAGCAGTTACTCGTCGGGGACAGCTGGAAACACCATATATTTT. Its protein product is CASSYSSGTAGNTIYF. The V gene is TRBV6-5, the J gene TRBJ1-3; 7 bases align to TRBD1. This CDR3 is 16 amino acids long. Germline V gives CDR1 MNHEY, CDR2 SVGAGI. Unmatched junction bases numbered 4, after V lost 0 bases and J lost 2 bases.

V is TRBV6-2 or TRBV6-3 and J is TRBJ2-1; D possibly corresponds to TRBD1 (6 bases). Germline V lookup: CDR1 MNHEY, CDR2 SVGEGT. The CDR3 spans 15 residues. V lost 6 bases and J lost 0, with 12 bases in between. The CDR3 sequence is CASSTQGSSYNEQFF. In DNA form, the CDR3 reads TGTGCCAGCAGCACACAGGGTAGCTCCTACAATGAGCAGTTCTTC.

This clonotype occurred many times. The rearrangement joins TRBV5-1 to TRBJ2-7, with 7 bases identical to TRBD2. The germline V gene encodes CDR1 SGHRS and CDR2 YFSETQ. J gave up 5 bases and V 4 bases, and 9 bases lay outside the gene matches. The CDR3 runs to 14 residues. The CDR3 region is CASSRGGGRDEQYV. The CDR3 bases are TGCGCCAGCAGCAGAGGCGGGGGAAGAGACGAGCAGTACGTC.

The rearrangement joins TRBV20-1 to TRBJ1-1, with TRBD1 as a possible D gene (5 bases). CDR1 DFQATT and CDR2 SNEGSKA come from the germline V gene (reference sequence). The CDR3 consists of 14 residues. Trimming shortened V by 4 bases and J by 10 bases, and 22 bases separated the two germline ends. CDR3 nucleotide sequence: TGCAGTGCTACTACCAGTGGGACGGCTGGGGGAGCTTTCTTT. It translates to CSATTSGTAGGAFF.

The chain combines TRBV6-1 with TRBJ2-7; the match to TRBD1 covers 7 bases. The CDR3 sequence is 15 residues long. Trimming cost V 2 bases and J 0 bases; bases outside gene matches: 4. Germline values: CDR1 MNHNS, CDR2 SASEGT. The CDR3 loop is CASSETWDSSYEQYF. The CDR3 bases are TGTGCCAGCAGTGAAACGTGGGACAGCTCCTACGAGCAGTACTTC.

This clonotype was seen only a few times. This rearrangement joins TRBV6-1 to TRBJ2-7; 8 nucleotides line up with TRBD1. J gave up 2 bases and V 8 bases, and 8 bases lay outside the gene matches. Germline CDR1 is MNHNS and CDR2 is SASEGT. The CDR3 is made up of 14 amino acids. Written as DNA, the CDR3 is TGTGCCAGCTTGACGACAGGGGCTACCTACGAGCAGTACTTC. Its protein product is CASLTTGATYEQYF.

This rearrangement joins TRBV14 to TRBJ2-3, with D possibly being TRBD1 (6 bases). V was trimmed by 3 bases and J by 0 bases, leaving 13 bases between them. CDR3 length: 16 residues. CDR1 is SGHDN and CDR2 is FVKESK in the germline V gene. CDR3 coding DNA: TGTGCCAGCAGCCACCGAATTACAGGGAGCACAGATACGCAGTATTTT. Protein: CASSHRITGSTDTQYF.

This clonotype has at least ten counts. This chain links TRBV7-2 with TRBJ2-3; TRBD2 agrees at 8 bases. CDR3 length equals 15 residues. Germline CDR1 is SGHTA and CDR2 is FQGNSA. V was clipped by 3 bases and J by 3 bases; unmatched bases: 5. The CDR3 DNA reads TGTGCCAGCAGCTTCCTGGCGGGGGGAACAGATACGCAGTATTTT. It translates to CASSFLAGGTDTQYF.